The T cell receptor (beta chain) under discussion was sequenced for a study of blood T cell repertoires in COVID-19. At the level of the study: Donors in the United States, Italy and Spain gave samples during acute or convalescent COVID-19. Sample material is recorded as cDNA or gDNA derived from T cells, B-cell-depleted T cells, or PBMCs.

Original handling: Nucleated cell number was recorded as an estimate derived from reference gene primer amplification. Repertoires were generated with immunoSEQ multiplex PCR, while TCRdb's copy carries only in-frame clones and drops some. The V and J calls and clone size were taken over from that table, and D and trimming were inferred from the DNA. The sample includes some 200,000 clones, roughly 84% seen only once; the top ten take about 14%. Those enrolled in Seattle joined during active infection and were followed longitudinally afterward. The CDR3 consists of 15 residues. Germline CDR1 LNHNV, CDR2 YYDKDF (reference sequence). V was shortened by 2 bases and J by 5 bases, with 15 bases between the two germline ends.

This receptor was taken from a woman between 65 and 79 years old with COVID-19, enrolled during active disease. The sample comprised peripheral blood. V is TRBV15 and J is TRBJ1-1, with D uncertain. CDR3 in DNA: TGTGCCACCAGCAGACCTGACGGTTGGGAGACTGAAGCTTTCTTT. Its translation is CATSRPDGWETEAFF.